The 32 T cell receptor beta chains listed next were all sequenced from one sample in a study of CD8 T cells in Susac syndrome. Reverse transcription of roughly 0.5 to 1 ug RNA used random hexamers. TCRdb processed the immunoSEQ multiplex PCR reads anew with MiXCR; each CDR3 protein has one entry. The table has a few hundred thousand distinct CDR3 sequences, about 91% seen once. Input material: CD4+ T cells from PBMCs. The receptors derive from a human donor with multiple sclerosis.

V gene TRBV18 combines with J gene TRBJ2-1; no reliable D call. This CDR3 is built from 14 residues. Trimming took 2 bases from V and 6 from J, leaving 11 bases between them. CDR1 KGHSH and CDR2 LQKENI come from the germline V gene. The CDR3 protein is CASSPTLGVNEQFF. CDR3 sequence (DNA): TGTGCCAGCTCACCAACACTCGGCGTCAATGAGCAGTTCTTC. The full variable domain, with the rest looked up from reference TRBV18 and TRBJ2-1, is NAGVMQNPRHLVRRRGQEARLRCSPMKGHSHVYWYRQLPEEGLKFMVYLQKENIIDESGMPKERFSAEFPKEGPSILRIQQVVRGDSAAYFCASSPTLGVNEQFFGPGTRLTVL.

This chain joins TRBV5-1 and TRBJ2-1; D is perhaps TRBD1 (7 bases). CDR1 SGHRS and CDR2 YFSETQ come from the germline V gene. CDR3 length: 14 amino acids. V gave up 4 bases and J gave up 2 bases, with 10 bases separating them. The CDR3 region is CASSAGQTYNEQFF. In DNA, the CDR3 is TGCGCCAGCAGCGCGGGACAGACCTACAATGAGCAGTTCTTC.

This sequence joins TRBV10-1 and TRBJ2-5; maybe TRBD2 (6 bases). Trimming removed 3 bases from V and 2 bases from J, with 7 bases in between. This CDR3 comprises 13 residues. CDR1 is WNHNN, CDR2 SYGVQD, per germline (reference sequence). The CDR3 DNA reads TGCGCCAGCAGTGATAGCGGACAAGAGACCCAGTACTTC. Encoded protein: CASSDSGQETQYF.

This clonotype was counted once. The chain employs TRBV5-1 and TRBJ1-2; no definite D call. V lost 2 bases to trimming and J lost 6 bases, with 8 bases between them. Looked up from germline, CDR1 is SGHRS and CDR2 is YFSETQ. The CDR3 length is 12 residues. The CDR3 sequence: CASSFGRDGYTF. CDR3 coding DNA: TGCGCCAGCAGCTTCGGTAGGGATGGCTACACCTTC.

This sequence joins TRBV20-1 and TRBJ1-5, with D hard to call. The ends were cut back, 4 bases at V and 4 bases at J, with 14 bases in the middle. Germline V gene lookup returns CDR1 DFQATT and CDR2 SNEGSKA (reference sequence). The CDR3 sequence is 14 residues long. The CDR3 loop is CSAMRRGSNQPQHF. The DNA for the CDR3 is TGCAGTGCTATGCGACGGGGATCTAATCAGCCCCAGCATTTT.

The chain has TRBV13 and TRBJ1-1; D is uncertain. The CDR3 contains 15 residues. Germline V gives CDR1 PRHDT, CDR2 FYEKMQ (reference sequence). V gave up 0 bases and J gave up 1 base, with 9 bases separating them. The chain's CDR3 is CASSLGRTPNTEAFF. Here the CDR3 DNA reads TGTGCCAGCAGCTTAGGCAGAACTCCGAACACTGAAGCTTTCTTT.

The gene calls are TRBV18 and TRBJ1-4; D not certain. This CDR3 comprises 16 residues. CDR1 KGHSH and CDR2 LQKENI come from the germline V gene. V was cut by 2 bases and J by 3 bases, with 13 bases left in between. CDR3 bases: TGTGCCAGCTCACCAGCCGTGGGCAGGCCTAATGAAAAACTGTTTTTT. Encoded protein: CASSPAVGRPNEKLFF.

J is TRBJ2-3 and V is TRBV4-1; D remains ambiguous. Germline V gene lookup returns CDR1 MGHRA and CDR2 YSYEKL. This CDR3 is 12 amino acids long. V gave up 1 base and J gave up 5 bases, with 4 bases separating them. CDR3 region: CASSQGRDTQYF. The DNA for the CDR3 is TGCGCCAGCAGCCAAGGACGAGATACGCAGTATTTT.

This chain links TRBV6-6 with TRBJ2-2; D not resolved. Germline values: CDR1 MNHNY, CDR2 SVGAGI (reference sequence). The CDR3 contains 13 residues. V lost 5 bases and J 6 bases, leaving 10 bases between the germline ends. CDR3: CASSTQKAGELFF. CDR3 sequence (DNA): TGTGCCAGCAGTACCCAGAAGGCCGGGGAGCTGTTTTTT.

V is TRBV27 and J is TRBJ2-4; 7 bases are a match to TRBD2. This CDR3 has 21 residues. V was pared by 3 bases and J by 0 bases, with 20 bases of the junction left unmatched. Per the germline V gene, CDR1 is MNHEY and CDR2 is SMNVEV (reference sequence). DNA for the CDR3: TGTGCCAGCAGTTTTAGAAGCCGGGACCGGGGGGTCGGTTTAGCCAAAAACATTCAGTACTTC. Its translation: CASSFRSRDRGVGLAKNIQYF.

The chain carries TRBV3-1 and TRBJ1-5; no clear D gene. V was clipped by 1 base and J by 9 bases, with 10 bases between them. CDR1 and CDR2 from the germline V gene are LGHDT and YNNKEL (reference sequence). This CDR3 has 13 amino acids. This chain's CDR3 is CASSQVDRRPQHF. The CDR3 nucleotides read TGTGCCAGCAGCCAAGTGGACCGTAGGCCCCAGCATTTT.

In its sample, this clonotype was seen once. CDR3 residues: CAWNLLSTGGSVYGYTF. CDR3 nucleotide sequence: TGTGCCTGGAACCTACTCTCTACAGGGGGCAGCGTCTATGGCTACACCTTC. This sequence joins TRBV30 and TRBJ1-2, with 9 positions matching TRBD1. CDR3 length: 17 residues. Looked up from germline, CDR1 is GTSNPN and CDR2 is SVGIG (reference sequence). The junction had 16 bases not matched to a gene; V was cut back by 4 bases and J by 4 bases.

This chain connects TRBV18 to TRBJ2-5; no firm D call. Per germline, CDR1 KGHSH and CDR2 LQKENI. The CDR3 length is 12 residues. The germline V and J ends were trimmed by 8 bases and 0 bases, with 7 bases remaining between them. Written as DNA, the CDR3 is TGTGCCAGCAGCCCCTACCAAGAGACCCAGTACTTC. Its translation is CASSPYQETQYF.

This clonotype appeared a few times. J is TRBJ2-7 and V is TRBV4-2, with TRBD2 matching 9 bases. The V and J ends lost 1 base and 4 bases, in that order; junction bases with no gene match: 8. The CDR3 runs 16 residues. Germline assignment: CDR1 LGHNA and CDR2 YNFKEQ. In nucleotides, the CDR3 is TGTGCCAGCAGCCAAGGGATGACTAGCGGAGCGTACGAGCAGTACTTC. Amino acid sequence: CASSQGMTSGAYEQYF.

This rearrangement joins TRBV29-1 to TRBJ2-2; TRBD1 agrees at 7 bases. The CDR3 is made up of 14 amino acids. Per the germline V gene, CDR1 is SQVTM and CDR2 is ANQGSEA. Trimming at V came to 6 bases and at J to 0 bases, leaving 4 bases not matched to a gene. CDR3 DNA sequence: TGCAGCGTAGTAGACAGGGCGAACACCGGGGAGCTGTTTTTT. Encoded protein: CSVVDRANTGELFF.

The chain links TRBV10-2 to TRBJ2-7; 7 bases fit TRBD2. The CDR3 is 13 amino acids. Per germline, CDR1 WSHSY and CDR2 SAAADI. V dropped 0 bases and J dropped 5; count of bases not matched to a gene: 1. The CDR3 loop reads CASSESGTNEQYF. The DNA for the CDR3 is TGCGCCAGCAGTGAGTCGGGGACTAACGAGCAGTACTTC.

The CDR3 loop reads CASSLPGQGLSGELFF. As DNA, the CDR3 is TGCGCCAGCAGTTTACCTGGACAGGGTCTCTCCGGGGAGCTGTTTTTT. The chain carries TRBV10-2 and TRBJ2-2, with TRBD1 identical over 8 bases. V gave up 5 bases and J gave up 6 bases; unmatched junction bases: 11. Per germline, CDR1 WSHSY and CDR2 SAAADI. This CDR3 spans 16 amino acids.

V gene TRBV7-2 combines with J gene TRBJ2-7, with D possibly being TRBD1 or TRBD2 (5 bases each). Germline CDR1 reads SGHTA; CDR2 reads FQGNSA. V lost 3 bases to trimming and J lost 2 bases, with 14 bases between them. The CDR3 is made up of 15 amino acids. CDR3 DNA: TGTGCCAGCAGCTTGGGACGGCGTAATGCCTACGAGCAGTACTTC. Protein product: CASSLGRRNAYEQYF.

This sequence joins TRBV20-1 and TRBJ1-1; 8 nucleotides align to TRBD1. V shed 5 bases and J 2 bases; nucleotides not matched to a gene: 13. The CDR3 has 16 residues. Germline V gene sequence: CDR1 DFQATT, CDR2 SNEGSKA (reference sequence). CDR3: CSAPPAGGLGNTEAFF. In DNA form, the CDR3 reads TGCAGTGCTCCCCCCGCAGGGGGCCTAGGAAACACTGAAGCTTTCTTT.

Here the CDR3 DNA reads TGTGCCAGCAGTTCTAGCGGGGGGGCCGGGGTTGAGCAGTTCTTC. Encoded protein: CASSSSGGAGVEQFF. The chain combines TRBV12-3 or TRBV12-4 with TRBJ2-1; 12 nucleotides agree with TRBD2. V lost 4 bases and J lost 9; bases outside the gene matches: 7. The CDR3 runs 15 residues.

The rearrangement uses TRBV20-1 and TRBJ1-5; D unclear. The length of the CDR3 is 14 residues. Trimming stripped 6 bases from V and 4 bases from J, with 16 bases between. Germline V gives CDR1 DFQATT, CDR2 SNEGSKA (reference sequence). As DNA, the CDR3 is TGCAGTGCCCATGGCACGGGTGGGAATCAGCCCCAGCATTTT. The encoded protein is CSAHGTGGNQPQHF.

This clonotype was detected only once. The CDR3 bases are TGCGCCAGCAGTCAAGTGACAGGCCTTAATGAAAAACTGTTTTTT. This translates into CASSQVTGLNEKLFF. The V call is TRBV5-1, the J call TRBJ1-4, with D possibly being TRBD1 (6 bases). This CDR3 has 15 amino acids. Germline lookup yields CDR1 SGHRS and CDR2 YFSETQ. With 5 bases removed from V and 4 bases from J, the gap between germline ends came to 15 bases.

This clonotype was detected a few times. This chain joins TRBV7-9 and TRBJ2-1; 8 positions match TRBD2. Germline V gene lookup returns CDR1 SEHNR and CDR2 FQNEAQ (reference sequence). Losses at the gene ends were 5 bases for V and 6 bases for J; bases not matched to a gene: 6. This CDR3 is 14 amino acids long. The CDR3 is CASSPAGVGNEQFF. The CDR3 DNA sequence: TGTGCCAGCAGCCCAGCGGGAGTAGGCAATGAGCAGTTCTTC.

This chain links TRBV2 with TRBJ2-1; TRBD1 aligns across 12 bases. From germline, CDR1 is SNHLY and CDR2 FYNNEI. The CDR3 has 22 residues. V lost 6 bases and J lost 3; bases outside the gene matches: 24. The CDR3 loop reads CASSPLFPGQGASGSVYNEQFF. The CDR3 DNA is TGTGCCAGCAGCCCCCTTTTCCCGGGACAGGGGGCTAGCGGGAGTGTCTACAATGAGCAGTTCTTC. The full variable domain, completed using reference TRBV2 and TRBJ2-1, is EPEVTQTPSHQVTQMGQEVILRCVPISNHLYFYWYRQILGQKVEFLVSFYNNEISEKSEIFDDQFSVERPDGSNFTLKIRSTKLEDSAMYFCASSPLFPGQGASGSVYNEQFFGPGTRLTVL.

This sequence joins TRBV7-6 and TRBJ1-5; 9 bases fit TRBD1. The length of the CDR3 is 19 residues. V lost 2 bases, J lost 0 bases, and 11 bases stayed unmatched. In germline, CDR1 is SGHVS, CDR2 FNYEAQ. The CDR3 nucleotides read TGTGCCAGCAGCTTAAGGTTTGGACAGGGGCGTCATAGCAATCAGCCCCAGCATTTT. It encodes CASSLRFGQGRHSNQPQHF.

This sequence joins TRBV19 and TRBJ2-1; 12 nucleotides line up with TRBD2. Per the germline V gene, CDR1 is LNHDA and CDR2 is SQIVND (reference sequence). The CDR3 spans 16 residues. V dropped 5 bases and J dropped 7; count of bases not matched to a gene: 9. This CDR3 is CASSPRLAGVPNEQFF. In DNA form, the CDR3 reads TGTGCCAGTAGTCCAAGACTAGCGGGGGTTCCAAATGAGCAGTTCTTC.

This clonotype has a single count. The genes are TRBV6-6 and TRBJ2-7; 8 bases align to TRBD2. This CDR3 contains 13 residues. Germline V gene data show CDR1 as MNHNY and CDR2 as SVGAGI (reference sequence). V was pared by 8 bases and J by 6 bases, with 9 bases of the junction left unmatched. CDR3 region: CASSVAGSGEQYF. The CDR3 coding sequence is TGTGCCAGCTCAGTAGCGGGGTCGGGCGAGCAGTACTTC.

The V and J genes are TRBV6-5 and TRBJ2-7; possibly TRBD1 or TRBD2 for D (5 bases each). Germline V gene lookup returns CDR1 MNHEY and CDR2 SVGAGI. The CDR3 consists of 15 residues. V lost 1 base to trimming and J lost 0 bases, with 10 bases between them. The CDR3 bases are TGTGCCAGCAGTTACTGGGACGCGAGCTCCTACGAGCAGTACTTC. This sequence encodes CASSYWDASSYEQYF.

The chain uses TRBV20-1 and TRBJ2-3, with TRBD1 matching over 10 bases. Germline CDR1 reads DFQATT; CDR2 reads SNEGSKA (reference sequence). The V segment lost 5 bases and the J segment 5 bases; nucleotides outside the gene matches: 1. CDR3 size: 12 residues. The CDR3, as DNA: TGCAGTGCTGGACAGGGGGGAGATACGCAGTATTTT. Amino acid sequence: CSAGQGGDTQYF.

This chain joins TRBV20-1 and TRBJ1-5, with 7 bases matching TRBD1. The V gene end was trimmed by 0 bases and the J gene end by 3 bases; junction bases not matched to a gene: 5. The CDR3 extends over 15 amino acids. Germline lookup yields CDR1 DFQATT and CDR2 SNEGSKA (reference sequence). CDR3: CSAREAGQFNQPQHF. In DNA form, the CDR3 reads TGCAGTGCTAGAGAGGCGGGACAGTTCAATCAGCCCCAGCATTTT.

V and J are TRBV18 and TRBJ1-4; D possibly corresponds to TRBD1 (5 bases). The CDR3 length is 17 residues. In germline, CDR1 is KGHSH, CDR2 LQKENI. Between the trimmed V and J ends, which lost 2 bases and 8 bases, there was a span of 21 bases. CDR3 coding DNA: TGTGCCAGCTCACCAGATGGTGACCTAGGGGTTGGGGAAAAACTGTTTTTT. Encoded protein: CASSPDGDLGVGEKLFF.

The chain combines TRBV7-9 with TRBJ2-1; tentative D call: TRBD2 (5 bases). This CDR3 contains 15 residues. V gave up 2 bases and J gave up 3 bases, with 11 bases separating them. Germline V gives CDR1 SEHNR, CDR2 FQNEAQ (reference sequence). CDR3 protein: CASSLFSDGYNEQFF. DNA for the CDR3: TGTGCCAGCAGCTTATTTAGCGACGGCTACAATGAGCAGTTCTTC. Full variable domain (remainder filled in from reference TRBV7-9 and TRBJ2-1): DTGVSQNPRHKITKRGQNVTFRCDPISEHNRLYWYRQTLGQGPEFLTYFQNEAQLEKSRLLSDRFSAERPKGSFSTLEIQRTEQGDSAMYLCASSLFSDGYNEQFFGPGTRLTVL.